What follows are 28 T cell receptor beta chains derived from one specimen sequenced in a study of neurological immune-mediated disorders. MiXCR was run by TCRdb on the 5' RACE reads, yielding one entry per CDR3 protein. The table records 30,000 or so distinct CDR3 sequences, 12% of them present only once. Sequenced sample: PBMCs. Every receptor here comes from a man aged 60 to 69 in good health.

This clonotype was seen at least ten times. The CDR3 region has the DNA TGCGCCAGCAGCTTGGTCACTACAGGGAATTCCTACAATGAGCAGTTCTTC. Translation: CASSLVTTGNSYNEQFF. V and J are TRBV5-1 and TRBJ2-1; D is possibly TRBD1 (6 bases). CDR1 and CDR2 (germline): SGHRS, YFSETQ. V dropped 0 bases and J dropped 1 base, with 14 bases sitting between them. The CDR3 sequence is 17 residues long.

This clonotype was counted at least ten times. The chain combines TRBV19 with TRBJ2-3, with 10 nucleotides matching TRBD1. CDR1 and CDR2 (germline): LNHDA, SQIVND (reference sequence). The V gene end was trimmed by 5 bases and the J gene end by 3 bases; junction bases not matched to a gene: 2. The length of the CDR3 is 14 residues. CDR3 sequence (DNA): TGTGCCAGTAGTGTGGGACAGGGGACAGATACGCAGTATTTT. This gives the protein CASSVGQGTDTQYF.

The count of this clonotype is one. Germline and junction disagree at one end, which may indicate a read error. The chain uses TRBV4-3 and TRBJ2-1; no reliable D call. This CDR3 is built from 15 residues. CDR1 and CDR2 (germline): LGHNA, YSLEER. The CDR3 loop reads CTSSQVQNPYNELFF. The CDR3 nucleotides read TGCACCAGCAGCCAAGTTCAAAACCCCTACAATGAGCTGTTCTTC.

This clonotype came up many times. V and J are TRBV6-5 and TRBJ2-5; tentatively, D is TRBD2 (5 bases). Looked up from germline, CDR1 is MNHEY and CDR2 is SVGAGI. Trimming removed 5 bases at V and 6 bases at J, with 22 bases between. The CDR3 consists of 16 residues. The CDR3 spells CASSRSSEDPFQTQYF. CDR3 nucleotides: TGTGCCAGCAGTCGGTCGTCGGAGGATCCATTCCAGACCCAGTACTTC.

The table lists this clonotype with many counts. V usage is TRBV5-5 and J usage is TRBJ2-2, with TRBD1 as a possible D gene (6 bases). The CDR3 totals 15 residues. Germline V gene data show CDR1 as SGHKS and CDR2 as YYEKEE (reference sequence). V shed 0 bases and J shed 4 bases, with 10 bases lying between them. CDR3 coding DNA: TGTGCCAGCAGCTTGGCGGGGACAACCACCGGGGAGCTGTTTTTT. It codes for CASSLAGTTTGELFF. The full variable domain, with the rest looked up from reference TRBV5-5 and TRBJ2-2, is DAGVTQSPTHLIKTRGQQVTLRCSPISGHKSVSWYQQVLGQGPQFIFQYYEKEERGRGNFPDRFSARQFPNYSSELNVNALLLGDSALYLCASSLAGTTTGELFFGEGSRLTVL.

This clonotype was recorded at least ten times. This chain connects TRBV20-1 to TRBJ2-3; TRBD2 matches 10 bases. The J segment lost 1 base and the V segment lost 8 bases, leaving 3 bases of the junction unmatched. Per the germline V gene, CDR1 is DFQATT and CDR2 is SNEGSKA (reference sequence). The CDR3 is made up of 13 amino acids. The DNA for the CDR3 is TGCAGTTTAGCGGGGGGCCGCACAGATACGCAGTATTTT. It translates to CSLAGGRTDTQYF.

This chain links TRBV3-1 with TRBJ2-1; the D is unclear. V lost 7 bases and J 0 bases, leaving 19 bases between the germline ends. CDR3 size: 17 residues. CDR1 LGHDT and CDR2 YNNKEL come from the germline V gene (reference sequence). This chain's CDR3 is CASIPRTALSSYNEQFF. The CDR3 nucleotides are TGTGCCAGCATCCCTCGTACCGCTTTAAGCTCCTACAATGAGCAGTTCTTC.

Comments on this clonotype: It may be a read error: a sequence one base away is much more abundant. In DNA, the CDR3 is TGTGCCAGCAGCTTAGCAACGGGCCACAGGGGGCAGTACTTC. This translates into CASSLATGHRGQYF. The V call is TRBV7-2, the J call TRBJ2-7; 7 bases map to TRBD1. V lost 0 bases, J lost 9 bases, and 8 bases stayed unmatched. This CDR3 is built from 14 residues. CDR1 and CDR2 (germline): SGHTA, FQGNSA.

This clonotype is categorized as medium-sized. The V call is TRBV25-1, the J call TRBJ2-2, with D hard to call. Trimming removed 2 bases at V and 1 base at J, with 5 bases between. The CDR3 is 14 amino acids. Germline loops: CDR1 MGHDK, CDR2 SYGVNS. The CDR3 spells CASSEVMNTGELFF. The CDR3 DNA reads TGTGCCAGCAGTGAAGTGATGAACACCGGGGAGCTGTTTTTT.

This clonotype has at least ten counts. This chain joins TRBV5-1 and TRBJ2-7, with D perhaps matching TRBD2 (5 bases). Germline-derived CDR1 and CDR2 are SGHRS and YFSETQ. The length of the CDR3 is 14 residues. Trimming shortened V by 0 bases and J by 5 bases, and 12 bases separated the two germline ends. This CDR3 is CASSLAPDYDEQYF. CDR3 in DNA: TGCGCCAGCAGCTTGGCTCCAGACTATGACGAGCAGTACTTC. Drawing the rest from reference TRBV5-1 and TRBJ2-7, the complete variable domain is KAGVTQTPRYLIKTRGQQVTLSCSPISGHRSVSWYQQTPGQGLQFLFEYFSETQRNKGNFPGRFSGRQFSNSRSEMNVSTLELGDSALYLCASSLAPDYDEQYFGPGTRLTVT.

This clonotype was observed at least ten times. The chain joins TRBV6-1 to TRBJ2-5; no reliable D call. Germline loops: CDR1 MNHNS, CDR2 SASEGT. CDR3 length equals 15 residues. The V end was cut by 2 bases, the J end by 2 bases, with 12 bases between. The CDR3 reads CASSESRQNQETQYF. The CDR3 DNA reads TGTGCCAGCAGTGAATCTCGGCAGAATCAAGAGACCCAGTACTTC.

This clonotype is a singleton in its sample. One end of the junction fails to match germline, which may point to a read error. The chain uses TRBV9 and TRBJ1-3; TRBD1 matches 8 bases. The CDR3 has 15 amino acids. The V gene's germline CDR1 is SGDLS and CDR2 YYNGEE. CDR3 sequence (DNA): TGTGCCAACAGCGAGACAGGGGACTCTGGAGACACCATATATTTT. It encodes CANSETGDSGDTIYF.

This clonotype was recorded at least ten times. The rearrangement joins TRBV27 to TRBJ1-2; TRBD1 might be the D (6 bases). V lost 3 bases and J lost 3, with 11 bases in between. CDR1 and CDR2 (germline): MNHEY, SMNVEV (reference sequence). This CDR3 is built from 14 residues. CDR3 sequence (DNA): TGTGCCAGCAGTTTTGGGGGGCGCCACTATGGCTACACCTTC. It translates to CASSFGGRHYGYTF.

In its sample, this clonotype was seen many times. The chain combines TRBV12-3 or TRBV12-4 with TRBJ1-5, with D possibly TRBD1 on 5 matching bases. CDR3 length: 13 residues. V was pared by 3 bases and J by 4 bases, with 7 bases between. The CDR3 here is CASSFGGNQPQHF. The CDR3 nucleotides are TGTGCCAGCAGTTTTGGGGGTAATCAGCCCCAGCATTTT.

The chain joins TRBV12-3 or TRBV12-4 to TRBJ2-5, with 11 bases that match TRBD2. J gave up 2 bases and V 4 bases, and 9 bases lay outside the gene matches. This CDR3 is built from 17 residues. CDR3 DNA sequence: TGTGCCAGCAGTTCCCTTAGACTAGCGGGGCAACAAGAGACCCAGTACTTC. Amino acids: CASSSLRLAGQQETQYF.

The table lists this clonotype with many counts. The CDR3 DNA reads TGTGCCAGCAGTTTTGGGGTCTTGAACACTGAAGCTTTCTTT. It specifies CASSFGVLNTEAFF. The chain employs TRBV12-3 or TRBV12-4 and TRBJ1-1; D unclear. Trimming cost V 3 bases and J 0 bases, with 8 bases left between them. The CDR3 extends over 14 amino acids.

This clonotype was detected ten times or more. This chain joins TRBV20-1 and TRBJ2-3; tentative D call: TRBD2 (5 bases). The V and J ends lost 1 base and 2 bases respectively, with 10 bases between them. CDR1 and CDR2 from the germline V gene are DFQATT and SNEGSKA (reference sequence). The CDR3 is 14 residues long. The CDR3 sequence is CSARALDSTDTQYF. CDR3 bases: TGCAGTGCTAGAGCACTAGATTCCACAGATACGCAGTATTTT.

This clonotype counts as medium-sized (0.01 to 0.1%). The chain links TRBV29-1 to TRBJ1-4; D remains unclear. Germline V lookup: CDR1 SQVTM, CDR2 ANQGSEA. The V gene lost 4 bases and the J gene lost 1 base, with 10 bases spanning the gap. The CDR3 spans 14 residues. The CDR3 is CSVGSKGTNEKLFF. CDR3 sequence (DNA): TGCAGCGTTGGAAGTAAGGGAACTAATGAAAAACTGTTTTTT.

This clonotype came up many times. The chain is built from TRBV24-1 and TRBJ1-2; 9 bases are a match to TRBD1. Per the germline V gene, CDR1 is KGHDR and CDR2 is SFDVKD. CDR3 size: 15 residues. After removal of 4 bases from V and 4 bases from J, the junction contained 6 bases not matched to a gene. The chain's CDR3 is CATSEAGTGPYGYTF. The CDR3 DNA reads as TGTGCCACCAGTGAAGCCGGGACAGGGCCCTATGGCTACACCTTC.

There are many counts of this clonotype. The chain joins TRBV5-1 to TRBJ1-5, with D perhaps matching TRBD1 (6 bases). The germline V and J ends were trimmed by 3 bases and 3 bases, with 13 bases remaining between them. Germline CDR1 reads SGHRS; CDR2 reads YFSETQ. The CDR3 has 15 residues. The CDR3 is CASSWGPRNNQPQHF. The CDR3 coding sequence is TGCGCCAGCAGCTGGGGGCCGCGGAACAATCAGCCCCAGCATTTT.

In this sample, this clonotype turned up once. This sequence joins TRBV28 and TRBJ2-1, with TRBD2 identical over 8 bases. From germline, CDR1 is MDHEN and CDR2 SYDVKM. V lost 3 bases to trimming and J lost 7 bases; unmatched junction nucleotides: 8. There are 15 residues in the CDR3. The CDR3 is CASSFQAGVRNEQFF. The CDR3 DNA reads TGTGCCAGCAGTTTCCAAGCGGGAGTAAGGAATGAGCAGTTCTTC. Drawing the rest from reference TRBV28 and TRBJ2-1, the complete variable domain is DVKVTQSSRYLVKRTGEKVFLECVQDMDHENMFWYRQDPGLGLRLIYFSYDVKMKEKGDIPEGYSVSREKKERFSLILESASTNQTSMYLCASSFQAGVRNEQFFGPGTRLTVL.

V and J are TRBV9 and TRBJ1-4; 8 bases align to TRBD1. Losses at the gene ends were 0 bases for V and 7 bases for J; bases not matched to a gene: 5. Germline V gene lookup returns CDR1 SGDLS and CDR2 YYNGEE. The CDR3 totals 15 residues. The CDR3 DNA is TGTGCCAGCAGCGTAGGAACAGGGGGTGGTGAAAAACTGTTTTTT. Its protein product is CASSVGTGGGEKLFF.

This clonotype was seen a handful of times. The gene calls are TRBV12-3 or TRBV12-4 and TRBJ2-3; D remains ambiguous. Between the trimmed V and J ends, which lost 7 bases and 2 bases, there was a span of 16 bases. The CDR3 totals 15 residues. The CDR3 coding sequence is TGTGCCAGCACCCCTTATGGAGTACCCACAGATACGCAGTATTTT. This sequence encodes CASTPYGVPTDTQYF.

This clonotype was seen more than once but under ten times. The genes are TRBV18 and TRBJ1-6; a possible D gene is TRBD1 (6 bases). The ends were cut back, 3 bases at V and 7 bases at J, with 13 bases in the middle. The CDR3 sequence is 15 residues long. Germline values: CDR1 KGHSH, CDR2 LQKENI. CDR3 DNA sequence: TGTGCCAGCTCACCTGCACGGGACAAGAATTCACCCCTCCACTTT. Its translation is CASSPARDKNSPLHF. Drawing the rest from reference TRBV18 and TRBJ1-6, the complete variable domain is NAGVMQNPRHLVRRRGQEARLRCSPMKGHSHVYWYRQLPEEGLKFMVYLQKENIIDESGMPKERFSAEFPKEGPSILRIQQVVRGDSAAYFCASSPARDKNSPLHFGNGTRLTVT.

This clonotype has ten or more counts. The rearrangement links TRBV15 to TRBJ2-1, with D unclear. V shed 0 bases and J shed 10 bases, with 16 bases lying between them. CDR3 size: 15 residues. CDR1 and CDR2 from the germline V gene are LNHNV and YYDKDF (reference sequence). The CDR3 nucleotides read TGTGCCACCAGCAGAGATCGGGCCCCCCAGAGGGAGCAGTTCTTC. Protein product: CATSRDRAPQREQFF.

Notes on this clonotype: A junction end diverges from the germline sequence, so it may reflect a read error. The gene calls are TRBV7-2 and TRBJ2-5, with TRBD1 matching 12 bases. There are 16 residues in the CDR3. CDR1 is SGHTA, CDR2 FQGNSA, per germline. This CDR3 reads CASSLAGQGADGTHYF. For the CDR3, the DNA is TGTGCCAGCAGCTTAGCGGGACAGGGGGCGGACGGGACCCATTACTTC.

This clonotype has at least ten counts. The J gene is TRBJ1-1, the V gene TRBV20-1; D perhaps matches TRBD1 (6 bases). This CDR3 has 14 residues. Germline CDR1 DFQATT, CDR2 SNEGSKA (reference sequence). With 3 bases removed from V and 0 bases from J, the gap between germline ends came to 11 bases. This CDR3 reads CSARGAGVNTEAFF. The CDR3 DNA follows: TGCAGTGCTAGGGGGGCAGGGGTGAACACTGAAGCTTTCTTT.

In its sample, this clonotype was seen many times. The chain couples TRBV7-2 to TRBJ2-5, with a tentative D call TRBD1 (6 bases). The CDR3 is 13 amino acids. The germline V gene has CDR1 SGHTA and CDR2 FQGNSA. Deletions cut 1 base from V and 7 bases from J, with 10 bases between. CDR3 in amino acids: CASSLGQEGTQYF. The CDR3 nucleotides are TGTGCCAGCAGCTTAGGACAGGAAGGGACCCAGTACTTC.